The 9 T cell receptor beta chains listed next were all sequenced from one sample in a study of monozygotic twins with inflammatory bowel disease. TCRdb re-called the 5' RACE reads, yielding one record per CDR3 amino acid sequence without DNA. The sample spans 350,000 to 400,000 distinct CDR3 sequences; the ten largest clones claim 2% to 3%. Sequenced input: blood. All receptors derive from a human donor with ulcerative colitis or Crohn's disease, or a healthy co-twin of an affected twin (not recorded which).

V usage is TRBV20-1 and J usage is TRBJ2-3; TCRdb names TRBD1, which stays unverified in the absence of DNA. CDR3 length: 16 amino acids. In germline, CDR1 is DFQATT, CDR2 SNEGSKA (reference sequence). CDR3 loop: CSASILAGGRTDTQYF.

The genes are TRBV6-7 and TRBJ1-3. Being an ORF, TRBV6-7 has a function that is uncertain. The CDR3 is made up of 14 amino acids. CDR3 in amino acids: CASRPRTTGNTIYF.

The chain couples TRBV7-2 to TRBJ2-1; TCRdb calls TRBD1, which cannot be checked without DNA. CDR3 length: 15 amino acids. The germline V gene has CDR1 SGHTA and CDR2 FQGNSA. The CDR3 spells CASSSRSGRNNEQFF.

The chain combines TRBV5-4 with TRBJ2-3. CDR1 is SGHNT and CDR2 is YYREEE in the germline V gene (reference sequence). The CDR3 is 14 amino acids. The CDR3 loop is CASSLGRPTDTQYF.

V is TRBV11-2 and J is TRBJ2-3; absent DNA, TCRdb's TRBD2 call cannot be checked. This CDR3 is built from 16 residues. Germline CDR1 SGHAT, CDR2 FQNNGV. This CDR3 is CASSFSLAGFTDTQYF. The full variable domain, completed using reference TRBV11-2 and TRBJ2-3, is EAGVAQSPRYKIIEKRQSVAFWCNPISGHATLYWYQQILGQGPKLLIQFQNNGVVDDSQLPKDRFSAERLKGVDSTLKIQPAKLEDSAVYLCASSFSLAGFTDTQYFGPGTRLTVL.

The V and J genes are TRBV6-1 and TRBJ2-3; TCRdb names TRBD2, which stays unverified in the absence of DNA. The germline gives CDR1 MNHNS, CDR2 SASEGT. This CDR3 contains 15 residues. Here the CDR3 reads CASRLAEGPVDTQYF.

The chain is built from TRBV29-1 and TRBJ1-1; with no DNA, the TCRdb D assignment of TRBD1 cannot be verified. The CDR3 length is 13 residues. Germline-derived CDR1 and CDR2 are SQVTM and ANQGSEA. The CDR3 here is CSVVGQGNTEAFF. Complete variable domain (other parts from reference TRBV29-1 and TRBJ1-1): SAVISQKPSRDICQRGTSLTIQCQVDSQVTMMFWYRQQPGQSLTLIATANQGSEATYESGFVIDKFPISRPNLTFSTLTVSNMSPEDSSIYLCSVVGQGNTEAFFGQGTRLTVV.

This chain links TRBV12-3 or TRBV12-4 with TRBJ2-5. This CDR3 comprises 13 residues. The CDR3 spells CASSLYLQETQYF.

The rearrangement joins TRBV11-2 to TRBJ2-7; the D gene TCRdb calls, TRBD2, cannot be checked with no DNA. CDR3 length: 18 residues. The germline V gene has CDR1 SGHAT and CDR2 FQNNGV. The CDR3: CASSLGRGAGGSTYEQYF.